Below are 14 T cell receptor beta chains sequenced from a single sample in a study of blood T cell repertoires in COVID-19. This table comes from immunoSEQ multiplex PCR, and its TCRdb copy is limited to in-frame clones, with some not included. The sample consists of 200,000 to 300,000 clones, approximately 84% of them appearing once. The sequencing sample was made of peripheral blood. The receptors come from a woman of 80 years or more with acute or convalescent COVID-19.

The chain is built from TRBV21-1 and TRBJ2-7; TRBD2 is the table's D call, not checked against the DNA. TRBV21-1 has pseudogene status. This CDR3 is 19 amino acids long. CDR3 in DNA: TGTGCCAGCAGCCGAGGACCCCTGGGACTAGCGGCGAGCTCCTACGAGCAGTACTTC. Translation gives CASSRGPLGLAASSYEQYF.

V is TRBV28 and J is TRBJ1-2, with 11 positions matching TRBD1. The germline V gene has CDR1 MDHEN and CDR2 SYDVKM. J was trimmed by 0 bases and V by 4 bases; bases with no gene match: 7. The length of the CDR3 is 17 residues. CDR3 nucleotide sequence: TGTGCCAGCAGTTACTCCGGGACAGGGGGAGCTAACTATGGCTACACCTTC. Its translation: CASSYSGTGGANYGYTF.

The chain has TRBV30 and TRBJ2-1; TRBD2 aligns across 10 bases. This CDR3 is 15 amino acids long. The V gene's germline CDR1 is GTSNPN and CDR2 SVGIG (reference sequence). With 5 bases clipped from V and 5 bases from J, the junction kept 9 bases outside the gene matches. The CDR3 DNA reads TGTGCCTGGGCTCGACTAGCGGGTCGGAACAATGAGCAGTTCTTC. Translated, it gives CAWARLAGRNNEQFF.

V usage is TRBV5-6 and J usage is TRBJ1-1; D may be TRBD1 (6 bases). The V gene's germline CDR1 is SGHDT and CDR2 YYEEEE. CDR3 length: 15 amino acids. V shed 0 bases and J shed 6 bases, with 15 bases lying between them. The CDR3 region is CASSLDAGAGSEAFF. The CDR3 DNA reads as TGTGCCAGCAGCTTGGACGCGGGGGCGGGATCTGAAGCTTTCTTT.

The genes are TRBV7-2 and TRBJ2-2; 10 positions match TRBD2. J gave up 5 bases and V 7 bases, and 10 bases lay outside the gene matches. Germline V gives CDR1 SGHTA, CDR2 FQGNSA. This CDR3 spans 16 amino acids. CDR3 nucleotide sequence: TGTGCCAGCACACGCCGGGTAGCGGGAGGTACCGGGGAGCTGTTTTTT. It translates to CASTRRVAGGTGELFF.

In DNA form, the CDR3 reads TGTGCCAGCAGCTTTAGGGACACGTCCTATGGCTACACCTTC. Protein product: CASSFRDTSYGYTF. The gene calls are TRBV5-6 and TRBJ1-2; D is perhaps TRBD1 (6 bases). The CDR3 sequence is 14 residues long. The germline CDR1 and CDR2 sequences are SGHDT and YYEEEE. The V end was cut by 2 bases, the J end by 4 bases, with 12 bases between.

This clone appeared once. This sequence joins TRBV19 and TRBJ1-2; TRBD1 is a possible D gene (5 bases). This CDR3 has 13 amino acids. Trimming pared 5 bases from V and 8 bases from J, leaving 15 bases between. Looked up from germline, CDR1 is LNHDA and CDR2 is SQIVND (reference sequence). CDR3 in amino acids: CASSSGRQFGYTF. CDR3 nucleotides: TGTGCCAGTAGTTCGGGCCGACAGTTCGGCTACACCTTC. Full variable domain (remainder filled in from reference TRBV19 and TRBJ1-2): DGGITQSPKYLFRKEGQNVTLSCEQNLNHDAMYWYRQDPGQGLRLIYYSQIVNDFQKGDIAEGYSVSREKKESFPLTVTSAQKNPTAFYLCASSSGRQFGYTFGSGTRLTVV.

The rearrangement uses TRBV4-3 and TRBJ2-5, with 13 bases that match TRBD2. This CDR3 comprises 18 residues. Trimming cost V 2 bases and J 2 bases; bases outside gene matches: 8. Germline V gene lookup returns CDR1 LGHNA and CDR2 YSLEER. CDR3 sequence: CASSQRGWTSGSQETQYF. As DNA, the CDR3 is TGCGCCAGCAGCCAAAGGGGATGGACTAGCGGGAGTCAAGAGACCCAGTACTTC.

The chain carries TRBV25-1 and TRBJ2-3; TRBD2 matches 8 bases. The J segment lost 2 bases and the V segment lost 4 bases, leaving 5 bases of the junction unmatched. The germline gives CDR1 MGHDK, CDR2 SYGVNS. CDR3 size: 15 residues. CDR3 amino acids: CASSASSGYTDTQYF. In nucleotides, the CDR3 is TGTGCCAGCAGTGCCTCTAGCGGGTACACAGATACGCAGTATTTT.

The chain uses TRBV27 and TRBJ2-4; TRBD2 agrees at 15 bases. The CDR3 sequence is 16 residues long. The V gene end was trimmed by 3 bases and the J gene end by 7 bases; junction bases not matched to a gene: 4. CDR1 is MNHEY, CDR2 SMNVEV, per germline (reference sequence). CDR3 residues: CASSFLGTSGRNIQYF. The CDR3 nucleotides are TGTGCCAGCAGTTTCCTTGGGACTAGCGGGAGGAACATTCAGTACTTC.

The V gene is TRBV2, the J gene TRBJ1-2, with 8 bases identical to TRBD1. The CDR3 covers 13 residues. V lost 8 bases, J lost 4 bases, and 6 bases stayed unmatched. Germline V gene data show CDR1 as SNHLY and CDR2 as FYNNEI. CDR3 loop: CASGGTGSYGYTF. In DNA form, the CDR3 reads TGTGCCAGCGGGGGGACAGGCAGCTATGGCTACACCTTC.

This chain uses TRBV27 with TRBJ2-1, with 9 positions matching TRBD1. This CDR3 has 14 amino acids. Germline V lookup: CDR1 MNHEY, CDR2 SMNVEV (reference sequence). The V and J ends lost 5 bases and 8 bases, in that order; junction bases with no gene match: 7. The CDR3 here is CASSTDRGYDEQFF. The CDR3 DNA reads TGTGCCAGCAGTACAGACAGGGGGTACGATGAGCAGTTCTTC.

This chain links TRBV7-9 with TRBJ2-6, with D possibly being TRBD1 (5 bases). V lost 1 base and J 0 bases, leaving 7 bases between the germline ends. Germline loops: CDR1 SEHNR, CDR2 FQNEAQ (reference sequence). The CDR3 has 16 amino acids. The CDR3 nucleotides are TGTGCCAGCAGCTTAGACACAGGCTCTGGGGCCAACGTCCTGACTTTC. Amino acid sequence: CASSLDTGSGANVLTF.

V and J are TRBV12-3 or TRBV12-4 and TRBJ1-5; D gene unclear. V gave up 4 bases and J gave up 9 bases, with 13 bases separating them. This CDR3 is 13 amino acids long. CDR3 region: CASSSGGLGPQHF. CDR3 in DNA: TGTGCCAGCAGTTCGGGAGGATTGGGGCCCCAGCATTTT.